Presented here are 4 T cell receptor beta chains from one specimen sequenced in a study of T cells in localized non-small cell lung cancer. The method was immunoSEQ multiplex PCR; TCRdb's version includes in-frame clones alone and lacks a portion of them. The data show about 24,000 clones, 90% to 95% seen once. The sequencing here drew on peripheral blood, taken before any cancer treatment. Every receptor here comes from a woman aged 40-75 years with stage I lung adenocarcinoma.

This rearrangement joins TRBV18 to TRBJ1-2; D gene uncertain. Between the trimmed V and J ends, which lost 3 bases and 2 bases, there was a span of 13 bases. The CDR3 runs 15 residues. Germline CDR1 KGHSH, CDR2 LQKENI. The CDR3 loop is CASSPGQARNYGYTF. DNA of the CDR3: TGTGCCAGCTCACCGGGTCAAGCCAGGAACTATGGCTACACCTTC.

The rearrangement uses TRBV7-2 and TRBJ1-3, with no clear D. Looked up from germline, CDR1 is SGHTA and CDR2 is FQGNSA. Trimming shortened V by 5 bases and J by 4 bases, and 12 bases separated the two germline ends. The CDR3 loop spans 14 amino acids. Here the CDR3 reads CASSPQGGGNTIYF. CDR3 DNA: TGTGCCAGCAGCCCACAAGGAGGAGGAAACACCATATATTTT.

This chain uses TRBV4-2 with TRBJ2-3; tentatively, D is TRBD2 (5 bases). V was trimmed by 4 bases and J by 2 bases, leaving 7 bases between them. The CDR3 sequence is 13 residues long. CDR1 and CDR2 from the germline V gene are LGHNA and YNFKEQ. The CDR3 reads CASSPGVTDTQYF. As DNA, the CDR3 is TGTGCCAGCAGCCCCGGGGTCACAGATACGCAGTATTTT.

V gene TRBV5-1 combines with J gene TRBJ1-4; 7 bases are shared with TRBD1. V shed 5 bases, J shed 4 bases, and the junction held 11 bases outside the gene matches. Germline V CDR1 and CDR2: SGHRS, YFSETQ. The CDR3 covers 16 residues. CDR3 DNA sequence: TGCGCCAGCAGAGACCAACCAGGGGGGGATAATGAAAAACTGTTTTTT. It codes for CASRDQPGGDNEKLFF. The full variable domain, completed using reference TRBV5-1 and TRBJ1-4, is KAGVTQTPRYLIKTRGQQVTLSCSPISGHRSVSWYQQTPGQGLQFLFEYFSETQRNKGNFPGRFSGRQFSNSRSEMNVSTLELGDSALYLCASRDQPGGDNEKLFFGSGTQLSVL.